A single sample gave rise to the 9 T cell receptor beta chains below, sequenced in a study of tumor-infiltrating lymphocytes in localized non-small cell lung cancer. Assay: immunoSEQ multiplex PCR; the TCRdb copy retains only in-frame clones and omits some. This sample yields tens of thousands of clones, of which 73% are seen a single time; 6.3% belongs to the top ten. The sample consisted of lung tumor tissue. Source of these receptors: a human donor with non-small cell lung cancer.

The chain recombines TRBV5-1 with TRBJ1-1, with 8 bases matching TRBD1. V lost 7 bases, J lost 7 bases, and 21 bases stayed unmatched. Looked up from germline, CDR1 is SGHRS and CDR2 is YFSETQ. CDR3 length: 17 amino acids. The CDR3, as DNA: TGCGCCAGCGCCCCGGGGTTGGCAGGGGGCAGGCGATATGAAGCTTTCTTT. Its translation: CASAPGLAGGRRYEAFF.

The chain combines TRBV4-2 with TRBJ1-1, with a tentative D call TRBD1 (5 bases). CDR3 size: 15 residues. V was shortened by 1 base and J by 1 base, with 10 bases between the two germline ends. Per the germline V gene, CDR1 is LGHNA and CDR2 is YNFKEQ. The CDR3 DNA is TGTGCCAGCAGCCAAGTGCTGGGGCAGAACACTGAAGCTTTCTTT. Encoded protein: CASSQVLGQNTEAFF.

The chain combines TRBV15 with TRBJ2-7, with D possibly TRBD1 on 6 matching bases. The V gene lost 0 bases and the J gene lost 5 bases, with 11 bases spanning the gap. CDR3 size: 14 residues. Germline loops: CDR1 LNHNV, CDR2 YYDKDF (reference sequence). The DNA of the CDR3 is TGTGCCACCAGCAGAGAAACAGGGCGGGACGAGCAGTACTTC. It translates to CATSRETGRDEQYF.

This clone came up a few times. The chain is built from TRBV7-3 and TRBJ2-2, with D unclear. V was cut by 1 base and J by 5 bases, with 5 bases left in between. The germline CDR1 and CDR2 sequences are SGHTA and FQGTGA. The CDR3 totals 13 residues. The CDR3 is CASSLIVTGELFF. CDR3 bases: TGTGCCAGCAGCTTAATAGTGACCGGGGAGCTGTTTTTT.

V and J are TRBV6-1 and TRBJ2-2; D is unclear. Germline lookup yields CDR1 MNHNS and CDR2 SASEGT. The CDR3 contains 13 residues. Trimming removed 2 bases from V and 5 bases from J, with 6 bases in between. CDR3 bases: TGTGCCAGCAGTGAAATGATGACCGGGGAGCTGTTTTTT. As protein: CASSEMMTGELFF.

This clone showed up just once. This chain uses TRBV20-1 with TRBJ2-7; the match to TRBD1 covers 8 bases. The CDR3 length is 11 residues. The junction had 7 bases not matched to a gene; V was cut back by 8 bases and J by 7 bases. The germline CDR1 and CDR2 sequences are DFQATT and SNEGSKA (reference sequence). The CDR3 DNA reads TGCAGTCCCCGACAGGGGAATGAGCAGTACTTC. Translation gives CSPRQGNEQYF.

The J gene is TRBJ2-3, the V gene TRBV10-3; TRBD1 matches 7 bases. This CDR3 comprises 16 residues. Germline V gene lookup returns CDR1 ENHRY and CDR2 SYGVKD. V trimming: 5 bases; J trimming: 5 bases; junction bases outside the gene matches: 13. CDR3 coding DNA: TGTGCCATCAGTCCCCCGACAGGGAAAGGGCAAGATACGCAGTATTTT. Translating gives CAISPPTGKGQDTQYF.

The V and J genes are TRBV6-6 and TRBJ1-4, with D perhaps TRBD1 (6 bases). V was clipped by 6 bases and J by 2 bases, with 16 bases between them. Germline V gives CDR1 MNHNY, CDR2 SVGAGI (reference sequence). The CDR3 has 16 residues. The CDR3 loop is CASRLTGSGTNEKLFF. Here the CDR3 DNA reads TGTGCCAGCAGGCTTACAGGGTCAGGCACTAATGAAAAACTGTTTTTT.

The chain carries TRBV5-5 and TRBJ1-2, with 9 bases fitting TRBD1. Germline V gene lookup returns CDR1 SGHKS and CDR2 YYEKEE (reference sequence). Trimming took 4 bases from V and 6 from J; bases not matched to a gene: 16. The length of the CDR3 is 17 residues. The CDR3 here is CASSGGPRGQGVDGYTF. The CDR3 bases are TGTGCCAGCAGCGGTGGCCCAAGGGGACAGGGTGTCGATGGCTACACCTTC.